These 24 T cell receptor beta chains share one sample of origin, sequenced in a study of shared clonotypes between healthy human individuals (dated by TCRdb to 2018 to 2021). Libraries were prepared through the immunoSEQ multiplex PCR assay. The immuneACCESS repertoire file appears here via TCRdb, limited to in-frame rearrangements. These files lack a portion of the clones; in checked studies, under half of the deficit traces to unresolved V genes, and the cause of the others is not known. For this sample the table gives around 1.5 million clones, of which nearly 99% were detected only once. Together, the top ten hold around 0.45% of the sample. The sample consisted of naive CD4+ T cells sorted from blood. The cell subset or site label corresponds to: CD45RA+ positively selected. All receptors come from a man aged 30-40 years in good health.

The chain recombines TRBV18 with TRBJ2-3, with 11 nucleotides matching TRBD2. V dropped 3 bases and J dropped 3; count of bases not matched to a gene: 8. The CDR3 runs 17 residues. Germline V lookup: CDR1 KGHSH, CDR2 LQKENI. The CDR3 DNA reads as TGTGCCAGCTCACCCCGACTAGCGGGGTTGGGTACAGATACGCAGTATTTT. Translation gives CASSPRLAGLGTDTQYF.

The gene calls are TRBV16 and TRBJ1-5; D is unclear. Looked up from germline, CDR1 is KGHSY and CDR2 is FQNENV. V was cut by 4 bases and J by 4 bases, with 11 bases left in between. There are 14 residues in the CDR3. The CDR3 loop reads CASSRQPLNQPQHF. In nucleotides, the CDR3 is TGTGCCAGCAGCCGTCAGCCGTTGAATCAGCCCCAGCATTTT.

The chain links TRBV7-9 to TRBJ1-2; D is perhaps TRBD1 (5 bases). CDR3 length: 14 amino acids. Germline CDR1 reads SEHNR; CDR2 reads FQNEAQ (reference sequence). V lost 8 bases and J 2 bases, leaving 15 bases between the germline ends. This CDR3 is CASGLRVENYGYTF. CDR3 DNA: TGTGCCAGCGGGCTCAGGGTGGAAAACTATGGCTACACCTTC. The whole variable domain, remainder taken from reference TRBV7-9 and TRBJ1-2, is DTGVSQNPRHKITKRGQNVTFRCDPISEHNRLYWYRQTLGQGPEFLTYFQNEAQLEKSRLLSDRFSAERPKGSFSTLEIQRTEQGDSAMYLCASGLRVENYGYTFGSGTRLTVV.

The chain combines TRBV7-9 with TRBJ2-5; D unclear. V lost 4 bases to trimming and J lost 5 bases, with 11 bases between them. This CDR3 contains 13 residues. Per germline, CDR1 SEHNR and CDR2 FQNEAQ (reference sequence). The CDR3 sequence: CASSSDPEETQYF. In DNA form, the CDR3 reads TGTGCCAGCAGCTCCGACCCCGAGGAGACCCAGTACTTC.

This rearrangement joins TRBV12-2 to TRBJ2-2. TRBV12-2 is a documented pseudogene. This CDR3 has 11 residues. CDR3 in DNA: TGTGCAAGTCGCAGGGCCGGGGAGCTGTTTTTT. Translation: CASRRAGELFF.

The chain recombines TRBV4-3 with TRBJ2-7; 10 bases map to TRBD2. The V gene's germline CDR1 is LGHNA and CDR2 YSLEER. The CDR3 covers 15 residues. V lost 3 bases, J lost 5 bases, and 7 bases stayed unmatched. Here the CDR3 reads CASSQLAGEGHEQYF. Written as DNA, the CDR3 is TGCGCCAGCAGCCAGCTAGCGGGAGAGGGCCACGAGCAGTACTTC.

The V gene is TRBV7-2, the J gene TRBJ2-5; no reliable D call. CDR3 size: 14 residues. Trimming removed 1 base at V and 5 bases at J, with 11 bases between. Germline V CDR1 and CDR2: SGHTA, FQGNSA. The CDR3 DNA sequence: TGTGCCAGCAGCTTAGGAGCTACTCGGGAGACCCAGTACTTC. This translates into CASSLGATRETQYF.

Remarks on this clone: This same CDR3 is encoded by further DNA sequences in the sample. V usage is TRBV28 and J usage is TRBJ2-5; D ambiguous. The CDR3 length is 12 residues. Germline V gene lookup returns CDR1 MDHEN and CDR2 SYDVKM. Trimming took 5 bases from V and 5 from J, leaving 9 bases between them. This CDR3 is CASSLKRETQYF. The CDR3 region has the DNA TGTGCCAGCAGTCTTAAACGGGAGACCCAGTACTTC.

CDR3 loop: CASRPPGGRAVEQFF. CDR3 sequence (DNA): TGTGCAAGTCGCCCCCCCGGCGGGAGGGCCGTTGAGCAGTTCTTC. The genes are TRBV12-2 and TRBJ2-1; TRBD2, as called in the table, went unchecked against the DNA. TRBV12-2 is deemed a pseudogene. The CDR3 spans 15 residues.

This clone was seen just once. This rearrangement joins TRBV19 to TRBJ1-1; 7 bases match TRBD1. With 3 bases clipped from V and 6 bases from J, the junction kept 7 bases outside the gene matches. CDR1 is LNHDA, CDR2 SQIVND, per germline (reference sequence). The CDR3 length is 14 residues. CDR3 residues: CASSIRQGSAEAFF. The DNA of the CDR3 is TGTGCCAGTAGTATTAGACAGGGAAGCGCTGAAGCTTTCTTT. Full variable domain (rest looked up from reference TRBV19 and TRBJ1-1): DGGITQSPKYLFRKEGQNVTLSCEQNLNHDAMYWYRQDPGQGLRLIYYSQIVNDFQKGDIAEGYSVSREKKESFPLTVTSAQKNPTAFYLCASSIRQGSAEAFFGQGTRLTVV.

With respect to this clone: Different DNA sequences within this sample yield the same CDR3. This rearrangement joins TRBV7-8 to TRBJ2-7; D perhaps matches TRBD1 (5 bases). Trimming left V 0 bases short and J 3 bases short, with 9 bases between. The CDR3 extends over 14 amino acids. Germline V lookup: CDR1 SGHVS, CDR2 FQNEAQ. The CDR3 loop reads CASSLAGLDYEQYF. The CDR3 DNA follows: TGTGCCAGCAGCTTAGCGGGGCTGGACTACGAGCAGTACTTC.

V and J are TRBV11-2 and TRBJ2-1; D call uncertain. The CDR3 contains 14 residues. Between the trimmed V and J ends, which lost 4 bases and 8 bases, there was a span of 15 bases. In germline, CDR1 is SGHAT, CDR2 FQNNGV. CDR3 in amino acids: CASSSRPSADEQFF. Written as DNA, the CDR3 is TGTGCCAGCAGCTCCCGGCCCAGTGCCGATGAGCAGTTCTTC.

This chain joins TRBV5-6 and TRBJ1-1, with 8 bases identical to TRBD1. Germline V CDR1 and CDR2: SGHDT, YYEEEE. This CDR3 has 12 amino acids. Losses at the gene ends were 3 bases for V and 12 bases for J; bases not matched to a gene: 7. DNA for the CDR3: TGTGCCAGCAGCTCCGGACAGGGAGGATCTTTCTTT. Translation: CASSSGQGGSFF.

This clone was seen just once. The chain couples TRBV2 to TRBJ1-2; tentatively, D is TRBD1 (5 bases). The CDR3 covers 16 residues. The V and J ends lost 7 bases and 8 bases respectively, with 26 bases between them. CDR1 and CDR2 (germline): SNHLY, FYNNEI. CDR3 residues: CASTPLGQDSKLGYTF. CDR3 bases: TGTGCCAGCACTCCCCTGGGGCAGGATTCAAAATTGGGCTACACCTTC.

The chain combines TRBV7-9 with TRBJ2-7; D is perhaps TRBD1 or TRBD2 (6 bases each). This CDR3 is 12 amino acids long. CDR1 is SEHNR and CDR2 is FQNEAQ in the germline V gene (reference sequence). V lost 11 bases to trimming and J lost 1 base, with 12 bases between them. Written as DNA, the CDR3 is TGTGCCTCCCAAGGGGGGTCCTACGAGCAGTACTTC. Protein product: CASQGGSYEQYF.

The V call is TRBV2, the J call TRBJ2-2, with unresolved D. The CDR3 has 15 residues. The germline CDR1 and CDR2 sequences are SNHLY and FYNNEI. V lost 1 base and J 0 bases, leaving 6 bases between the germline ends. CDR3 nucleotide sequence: TGTGCCAGCAGTGAAGTAACGGCGAACACCGGGGAGCTGTTTTTT. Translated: CASSEVTANTGELFF.

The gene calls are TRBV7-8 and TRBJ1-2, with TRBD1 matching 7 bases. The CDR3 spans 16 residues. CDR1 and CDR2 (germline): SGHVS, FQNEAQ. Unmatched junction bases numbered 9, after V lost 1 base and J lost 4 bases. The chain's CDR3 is CASSLGWGQQLYGYTF. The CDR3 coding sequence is TGTGCCAGCAGCTTAGGTTGGGGACAGCAACTCTATGGCTACACCTTC.

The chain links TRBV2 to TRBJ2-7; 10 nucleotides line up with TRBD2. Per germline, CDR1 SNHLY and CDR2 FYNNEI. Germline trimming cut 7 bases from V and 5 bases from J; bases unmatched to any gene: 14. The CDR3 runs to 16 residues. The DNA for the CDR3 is TGTGCCAGCACCAAAACCGTAGCGGGAGGACTGCACGAGCAGTACTTC. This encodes CASTKTVAGGLHEQYF.

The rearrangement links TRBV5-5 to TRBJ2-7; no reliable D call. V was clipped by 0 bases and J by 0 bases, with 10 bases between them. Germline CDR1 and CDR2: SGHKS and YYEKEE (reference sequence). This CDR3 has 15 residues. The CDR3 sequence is CASSLEGISSYEQYF. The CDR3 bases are TGTGCCAGCAGCTTGGAAGGGATCAGCTCCTACGAGCAGTACTTC.

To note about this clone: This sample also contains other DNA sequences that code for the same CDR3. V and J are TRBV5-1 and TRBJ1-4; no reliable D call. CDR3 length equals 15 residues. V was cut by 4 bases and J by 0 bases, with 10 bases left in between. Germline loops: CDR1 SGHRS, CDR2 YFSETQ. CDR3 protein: CASSPNLATNEKLFF. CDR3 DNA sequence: TGCGCCAGCAGCCCGAACCTTGCAACTAATGAAAAACTGTTTTTT.

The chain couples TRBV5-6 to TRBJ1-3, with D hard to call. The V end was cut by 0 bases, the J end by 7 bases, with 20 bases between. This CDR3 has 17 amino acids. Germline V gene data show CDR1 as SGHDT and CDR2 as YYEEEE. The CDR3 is CASSLAGQEAVGNTIYF. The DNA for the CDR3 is TGTGCCAGCAGCTTGGCCGGGCAGGAAGCAGTAGGGAACACCATATATTTT.

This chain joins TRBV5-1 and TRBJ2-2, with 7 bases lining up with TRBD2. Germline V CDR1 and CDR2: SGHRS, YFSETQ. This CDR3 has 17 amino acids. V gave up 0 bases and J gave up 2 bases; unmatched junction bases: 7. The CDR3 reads CASSLVAGAINTGELFF. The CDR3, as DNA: TGCGCCAGCAGCTTGGTGGCGGGAGCTATAAACACCGGGGAGCTGTTTTTT.

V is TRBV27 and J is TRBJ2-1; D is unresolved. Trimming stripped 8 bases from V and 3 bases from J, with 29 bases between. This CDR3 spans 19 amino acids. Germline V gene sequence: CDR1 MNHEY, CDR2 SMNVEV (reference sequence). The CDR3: CASFAPDAPSHMNYNEQFF. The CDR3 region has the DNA TGTGCCAGCTTTGCTCCCGACGCGCCCAGTCATATGAACTACAATGAGCAGTTCTTC.

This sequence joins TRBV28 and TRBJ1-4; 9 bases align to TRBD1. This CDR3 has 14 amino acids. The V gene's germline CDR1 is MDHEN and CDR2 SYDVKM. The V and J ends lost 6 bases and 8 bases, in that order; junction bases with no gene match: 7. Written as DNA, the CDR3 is TGTGCCAGCAGGGGGACAGGGAGAGTCGAAAAACTGTTTTTT. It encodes CASRGTGRVEKLFF.